Below are 3 T cell receptor beta chains sequenced from a single sample in a study of cytomegalovirus exposure and HLA in healthy donors (dated 2017 in TCRdb). Library generation was performed with the immunoSEQ multiplex PCR assay. A mixture of 60 forward primers for TCR Vbeta segments and 13 reverse primers for TCR Jbeta segments was used in the multiplex PCR. The table was pulled from immuneACCESS by TCRdb, which kept in-frame rearrangements only. Such tables lose some clones; where checked, under half of the loss comes from unresolved V genes, and the rest has no known cause. Across this sample there are about 150,000 clones, with 80% seen only once. Of the sample, around 5.2% falls within the top ten clones. Source material: PBMCs. These receptors were obtained from a middle-aged woman in good health and CMV-seropositive.

This clone appeared a few times. This chain connects TRBV27 to TRBJ1-5, with D possibly being TRBD1 (6 bases). The V and J ends lost 1 base and 2 bases respectively, with 18 bases between them. The V gene's germline CDR1 is MNHEY and CDR2 SMNVEV (reference sequence). This CDR3 comprises 18 residues. The CDR3 sequence: CASSLWAPRPGGNQPQHF. The CDR3 DNA sequence: TGTGCCAGCAGTTTATGGGCACCTCGTCCAGGGGGCAATCAGCCCCAGCATTTT.

The V gene is TRBV5-1, the J gene TRBJ2-7; TRBD1 might be the D (6 bases). The germline V and J ends were trimmed by 5 bases and 1 base, with 10 bases remaining between them. Germline CDR1 and CDR2: SGHRS and YFSETQ. The CDR3 consists of 13 residues. The CDR3 coding sequence is TGCGCCAGCAGAATCCAGGGGTCCTACGAGCAGTACTTC. The encoded protein is CASRIQGSYEQYF.

J is TRBJ2-1 and V is TRBV19, with TRBD2 matching over 7 bases. V shed 2 bases, J shed 6 bases, and the junction held 10 bases outside the gene matches. Germline values: CDR1 LNHDA, CDR2 SQIVND (reference sequence). This CDR3 has 16 residues. The CDR3 bases are TGTGCCAGTAGTATATCTTTGCAGCGGGAAGCCAATGAGCAGTTCTTC. It codes for CASSISLQREANEQFF.